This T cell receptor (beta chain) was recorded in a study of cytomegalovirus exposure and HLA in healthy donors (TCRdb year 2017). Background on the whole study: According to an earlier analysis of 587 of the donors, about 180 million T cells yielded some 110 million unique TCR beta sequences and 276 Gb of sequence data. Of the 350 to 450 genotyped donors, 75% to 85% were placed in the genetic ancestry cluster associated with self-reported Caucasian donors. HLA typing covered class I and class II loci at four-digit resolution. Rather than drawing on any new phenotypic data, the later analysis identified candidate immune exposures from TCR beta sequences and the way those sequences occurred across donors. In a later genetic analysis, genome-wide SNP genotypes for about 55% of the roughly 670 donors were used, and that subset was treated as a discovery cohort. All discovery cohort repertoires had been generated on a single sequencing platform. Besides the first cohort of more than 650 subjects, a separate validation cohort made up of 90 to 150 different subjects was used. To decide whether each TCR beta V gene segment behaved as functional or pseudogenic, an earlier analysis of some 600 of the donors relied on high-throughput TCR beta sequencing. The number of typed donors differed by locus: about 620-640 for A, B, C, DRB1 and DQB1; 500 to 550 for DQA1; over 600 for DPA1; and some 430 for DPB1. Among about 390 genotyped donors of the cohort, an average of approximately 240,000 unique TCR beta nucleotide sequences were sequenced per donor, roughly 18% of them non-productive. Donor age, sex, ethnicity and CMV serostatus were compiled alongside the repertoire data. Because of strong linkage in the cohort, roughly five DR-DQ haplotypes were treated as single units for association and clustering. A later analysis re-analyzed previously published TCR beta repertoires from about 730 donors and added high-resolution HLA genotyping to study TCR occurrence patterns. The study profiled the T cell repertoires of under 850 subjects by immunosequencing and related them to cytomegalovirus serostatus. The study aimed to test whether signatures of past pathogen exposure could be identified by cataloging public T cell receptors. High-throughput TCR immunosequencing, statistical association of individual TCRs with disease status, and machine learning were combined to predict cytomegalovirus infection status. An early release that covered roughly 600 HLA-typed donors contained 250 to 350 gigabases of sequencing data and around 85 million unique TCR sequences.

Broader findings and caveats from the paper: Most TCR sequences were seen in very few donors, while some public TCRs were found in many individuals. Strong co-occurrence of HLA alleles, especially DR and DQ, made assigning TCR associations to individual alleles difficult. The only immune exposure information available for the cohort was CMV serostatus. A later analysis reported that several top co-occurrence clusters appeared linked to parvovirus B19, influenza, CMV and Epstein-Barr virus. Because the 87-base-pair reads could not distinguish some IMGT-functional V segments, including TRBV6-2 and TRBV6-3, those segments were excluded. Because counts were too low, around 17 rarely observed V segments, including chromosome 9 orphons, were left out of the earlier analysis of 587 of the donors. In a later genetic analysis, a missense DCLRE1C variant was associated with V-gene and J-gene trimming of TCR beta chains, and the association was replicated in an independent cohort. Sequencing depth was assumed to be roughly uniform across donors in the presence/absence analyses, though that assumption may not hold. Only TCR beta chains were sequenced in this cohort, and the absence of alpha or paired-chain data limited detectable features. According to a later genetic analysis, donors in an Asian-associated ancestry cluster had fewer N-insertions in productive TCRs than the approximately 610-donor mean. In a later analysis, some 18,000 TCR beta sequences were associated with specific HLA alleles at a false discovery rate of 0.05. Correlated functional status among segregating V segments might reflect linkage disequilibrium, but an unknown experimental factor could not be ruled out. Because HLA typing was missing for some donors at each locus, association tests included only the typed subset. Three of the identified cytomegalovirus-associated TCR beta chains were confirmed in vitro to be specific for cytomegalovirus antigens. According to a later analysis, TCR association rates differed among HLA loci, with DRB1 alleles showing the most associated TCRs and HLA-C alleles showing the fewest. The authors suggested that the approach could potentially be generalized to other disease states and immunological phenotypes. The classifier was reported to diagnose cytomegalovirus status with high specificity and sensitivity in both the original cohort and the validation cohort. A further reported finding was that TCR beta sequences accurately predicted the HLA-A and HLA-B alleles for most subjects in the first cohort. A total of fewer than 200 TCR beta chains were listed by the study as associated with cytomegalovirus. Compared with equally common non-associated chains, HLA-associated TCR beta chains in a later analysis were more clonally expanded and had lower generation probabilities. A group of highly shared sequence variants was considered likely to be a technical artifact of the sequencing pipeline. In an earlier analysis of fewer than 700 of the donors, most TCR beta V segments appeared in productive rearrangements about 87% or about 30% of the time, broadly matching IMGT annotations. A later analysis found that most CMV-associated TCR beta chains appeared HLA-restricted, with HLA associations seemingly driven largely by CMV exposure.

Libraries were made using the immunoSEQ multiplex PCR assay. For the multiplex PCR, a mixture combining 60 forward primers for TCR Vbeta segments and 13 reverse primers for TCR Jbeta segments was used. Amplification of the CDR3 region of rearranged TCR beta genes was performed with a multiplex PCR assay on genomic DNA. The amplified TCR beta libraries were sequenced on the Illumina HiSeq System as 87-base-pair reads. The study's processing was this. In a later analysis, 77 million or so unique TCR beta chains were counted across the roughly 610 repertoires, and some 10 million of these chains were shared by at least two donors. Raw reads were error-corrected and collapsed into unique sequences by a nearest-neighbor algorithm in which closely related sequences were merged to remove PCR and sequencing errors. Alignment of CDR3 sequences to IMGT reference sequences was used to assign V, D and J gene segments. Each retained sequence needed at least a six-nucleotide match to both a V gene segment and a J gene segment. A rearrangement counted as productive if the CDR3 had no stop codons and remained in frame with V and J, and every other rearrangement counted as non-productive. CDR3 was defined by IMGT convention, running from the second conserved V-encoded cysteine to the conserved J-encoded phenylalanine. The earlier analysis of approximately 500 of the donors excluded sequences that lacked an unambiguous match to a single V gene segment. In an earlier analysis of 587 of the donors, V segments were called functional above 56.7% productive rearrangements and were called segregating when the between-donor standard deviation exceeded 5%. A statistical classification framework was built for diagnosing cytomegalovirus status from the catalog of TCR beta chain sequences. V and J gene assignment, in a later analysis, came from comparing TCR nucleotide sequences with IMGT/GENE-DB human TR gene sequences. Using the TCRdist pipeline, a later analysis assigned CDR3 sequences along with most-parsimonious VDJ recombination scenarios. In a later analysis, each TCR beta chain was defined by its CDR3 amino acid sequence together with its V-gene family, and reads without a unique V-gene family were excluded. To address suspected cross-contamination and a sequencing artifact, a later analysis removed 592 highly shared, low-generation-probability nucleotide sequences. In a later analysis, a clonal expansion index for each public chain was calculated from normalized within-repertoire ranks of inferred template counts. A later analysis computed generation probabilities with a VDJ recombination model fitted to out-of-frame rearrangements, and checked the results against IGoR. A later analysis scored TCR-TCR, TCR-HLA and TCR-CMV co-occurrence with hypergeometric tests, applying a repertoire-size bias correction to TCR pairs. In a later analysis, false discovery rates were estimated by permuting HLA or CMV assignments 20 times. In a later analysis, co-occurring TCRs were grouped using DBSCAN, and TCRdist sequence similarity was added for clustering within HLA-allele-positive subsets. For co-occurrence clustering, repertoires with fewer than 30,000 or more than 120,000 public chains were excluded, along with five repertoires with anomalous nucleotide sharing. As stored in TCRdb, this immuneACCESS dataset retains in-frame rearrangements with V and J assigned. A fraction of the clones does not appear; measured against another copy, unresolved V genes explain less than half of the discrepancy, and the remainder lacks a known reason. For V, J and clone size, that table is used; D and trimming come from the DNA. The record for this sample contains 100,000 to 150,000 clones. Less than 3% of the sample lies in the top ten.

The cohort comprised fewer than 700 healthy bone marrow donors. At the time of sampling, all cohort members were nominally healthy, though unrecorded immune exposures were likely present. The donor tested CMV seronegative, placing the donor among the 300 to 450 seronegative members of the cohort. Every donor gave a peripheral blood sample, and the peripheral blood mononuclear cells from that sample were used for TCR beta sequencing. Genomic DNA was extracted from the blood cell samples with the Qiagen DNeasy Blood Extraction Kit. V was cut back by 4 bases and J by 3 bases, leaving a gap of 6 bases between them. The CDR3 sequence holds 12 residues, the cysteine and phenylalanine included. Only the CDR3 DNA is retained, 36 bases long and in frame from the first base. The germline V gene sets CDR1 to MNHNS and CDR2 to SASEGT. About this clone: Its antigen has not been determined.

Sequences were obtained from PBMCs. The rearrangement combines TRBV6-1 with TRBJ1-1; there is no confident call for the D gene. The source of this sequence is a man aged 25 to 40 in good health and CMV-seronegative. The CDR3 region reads CASSVLDTEAFF. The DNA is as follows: TGTGCCAGCAGTGTCCTCGACACTGAAGCTTTCTTT.